Following are 19 T cell receptor beta chains from one sample sequenced in a study of tumour-infiltrating T cells in Burkitt lymphoma. Libraries were prepared by immunoSEQ multiplex PCR; TCRdb keeps only in-frame clonotypes and omits some of them. Among 1,500 to 2,000 clones, 35% to 50% were seen once, and the ten largest hold 2% to 3%. Specimen: tumor tissue. These TCRs come from a human donor with Burkitt lymphoma.

This clone was counted only a few times. The chain carries TRBV30 and TRBJ2-3; a possible D gene is TRBD1 (5 bases). Trimming removed 1 base at V and 2 bases at J, with 10 bases between. Looked up from germline, CDR1 is GTSNPN and CDR2 is SVGIG (reference sequence). This CDR3 comprises 14 residues. The DNA for the CDR3 is TGTGCCTGGAGTGGCAGGGTCCTCACAGATACGCAGTATTTT. The encoded protein is CAWSGRVLTDTQYF.

This clone was found a few times. J is TRBJ2-3 and V is TRBV5-1; TRBD2 aligns across 12 bases. V lost 2 bases to trimming and J lost 6 bases; unmatched junction nucleotides: 7. Germline CDR1 is SGHRS and CDR2 is YFSETQ. The length of the CDR3 is 16 residues. The DNA of the CDR3 is TGCGCCAGCAGCTTCGAACTAGCGGGGGGTGGTGATACGCAGTATTTT. It is translated as CASSFELAGGGDTQYF.

CDR3 DNA: TGTGCCAGCAGCTCCGCGGAGGTGGGTCGTTTAGGATATGGCTACACCTTC. Encoded protein: CASSSAEVGRLGYGYTF. This chain joins TRBV5-4 and TRBJ1-2; D is undetermined. Per germline, CDR1 SGHNT and CDR2 YYREEE (reference sequence). This CDR3 has 17 amino acids. The germline V and J ends were trimmed by 3 bases and 5 bases, with 23 bases remaining between them. Full variable domain (remainder filled in from reference TRBV5-4 and TRBJ1-2): ETGVTQSPTHLIKTRGQQVTLRCSSQSGHNTVSWYQQALGQGPQFIFQYYREEENGRGNFPPRFSGLQFPNYSSELNVNALELDDSALYLCASSSAEVGRLGYGYTFGSGTRLTVV.

The V call is TRBV2, the J call TRBJ2-3, with 8 bases identical to TRBD2. Germline values: CDR1 SNHLY, CDR2 FYNNEI. The CDR3 spans 15 residues. V dropped 4 bases and J dropped 2; count of bases not matched to a gene: 5. In DNA, the CDR3 is TGTGCCAGCAGTGCGGGCGGGGGGTTCACAGATACGCAGTATTTT. This codes for CASSAGGGFTDTQYF. The complete variable domain, with remaining parts taken from reference TRBV2 and TRBJ2-3, reads EPEVTQTPSHQVTQMGQEVILRCVPISNHLYFYWYRQILGQKVEFLVSFYNNEISEKSEIFDDQFSVERPDGSNFTLKIRSTKLEDSAMYFCASSAGGGFTDTQYFGPGTRLTVL.

This clone was counted a few times. The chain is built from TRBV5-1 and TRBJ1-6; TRBD1 matches 7 bases. The CDR3 sequence is 17 residues long. In germline, CDR1 is SGHRS, CDR2 YFSETQ. Trimming at V came to 0 bases and at J to 6 bases, leaving 9 bases not matched to a gene. CDR3 loop: CASSLGEGAVGNSPLHF. CDR3 bases: TGCGCCAGCAGCTTGGGAGAGGGGGCGGTTGGTAATTCACCCCTCCACTTT.

The chain has TRBV7-9 and TRBJ1-1, with D unclear. Trimming took off 4 bases at V and 5 bases at J, with 11 bases between the two ends. The CDR3 loop spans 13 amino acids. Germline V gene lookup returns CDR1 SEHNR and CDR2 FQNEAQ (reference sequence). CDR3 amino acids: CASSSEIGTEAFF. CDR3 nucleotides: TGTGCCAGCAGCTCCGAGATTGGGACTGAAGCTTTCTTT.

This chain links TRBV27 with TRBJ1-1; D possibly corresponds to TRBD1 (5 bases). The germline gives CDR1 MNHEY, CDR2 SMNVEV (reference sequence). This CDR3 has 15 residues. The V end lost 4 bases, the J end lost 5 bases, and 17 bases lay between the germline ends. The CDR3 here is CASSSRDLRETEAFF. For the CDR3, the DNA is TGTGCCAGCAGTTCCCGGGACCTCCGCGAGACTGAAGCTTTCTTT.

This rearrangement joins TRBV5-1 to TRBJ1-1; possible D gene TRBD1, 5 bases. Trimming took off 0 bases at V and 8 bases at J, with 20 bases between the two ends. Germline V lookup: CDR1 SGHRS, CDR2 YFSETQ. This CDR3 is 16 amino acids long. CDR3 sequence: CASSLGRWDLRGEAFF. The CDR3 coding sequence is TGCGCCAGCAGCTTGGGGAGGTGGGACCTAAGGGGCGAAGCTTTCTTT.

This clone occurred a few times. The chain carries TRBV7-9 and TRBJ1-1; TRBD1 aligns across 7 bases. The CDR3 consists of 14 residues. V lost 5 bases and J lost 10; bases outside the gene matches: 13. The germline gives CDR1 SEHNR, CDR2 FQNEAQ (reference sequence). As DNA, the CDR3 is TGTGCCAGCAGCCCGGGGCAGGGGGTAGGGGGAGCTTTCTTT. It is translated as CASSPGQGVGGAFF.

V and J are TRBV2 and TRBJ2-7, with D possibly being TRBD1 or TRBD2 (5 bases each). CDR3 size: 15 residues. V was cut by 6 bases and J by 4 bases, with 19 bases left in between. Germline values: CDR1 SNHLY, CDR2 FYNNEI. The CDR3 is CASRGFISGQYEQYF. The CDR3 nucleotides read TGTGCCAGCAGGGGATTTATCTCGGGGCAATACGAGCAGTACTTC.

The table lists this clone with a few counts. This sequence joins TRBV29-1 and TRBJ2-2; 9 bases are a match to TRBD1. With V trimmed by 6 bases and J by 7 bases, 15 bases remained unmatched. Germline V gives CDR1 SQVTM, CDR2 ANQGSEA. This CDR3 is built from 16 residues. CDR3 residues: CSVFEGGDRVGGELFF. In DNA form, the CDR3 reads TGCAGCGTCTTCGAAGGAGGGGACAGGGTGGGCGGGGAGCTGTTTTTT.

The chain is built from TRBV9 and TRBJ2-3; D is perhaps TRBD1 (6 bases). CDR1 and CDR2 from the germline V gene are SGDLS and YYNGEE. The CDR3 spans 17 residues. V was shortened by 0 bases and J by 0 bases, with 14 bases between the two germline ends. CDR3 in DNA: TGTGCCAGCAGCGTAGGAATGAGGACAGCGAGCACAGATACGCAGTATTTT. Translation: CASSVGMRTASTDTQYF.

This clone has a handful of counts. This chain joins TRBV5-4 and TRBJ1-2; no definite D call. Trimming cost V 1 base and J 5 bases, with 12 bases left between them. Germline V CDR1 and CDR2: SGHNT, YYREEE (reference sequence). CDR3 length equals 14 residues. The CDR3 DNA reads as TGTGCCAGCAGCTTGAAAGGAGAAAAGTATGGCTACACCTTC. It encodes CASSLKGEKYGYTF.

This chain links TRBV11-2 with TRBJ2-7; D gene ambiguous. The CDR3 consists of 11 residues. Germline CDR1 and CDR2: SGHAT and FQNNGV. Trimming cost V 0 bases and J 6 bases, with 3 bases left between them. The CDR3 sequence: CASSLEGEQYF. The CDR3 bases are TGTGCCAGCAGCTTAGAGGGCGAGCAGTACTTC. Using reference TRBV11-2 and TRBJ2-7 for the parts outside the CDR3, the full variable domain is EAGVAQSPRYKIIEKRQSVAFWCNPISGHATLYWYQQILGQGPKLLIQFQNNGVVDDSQLPKDRFSAERLKGVDSTLKIQPAKLEDSAVYLCASSLEGEQYFGPGTRLTVT.

This chain links TRBV9 with TRBJ2-1, with a possible D match to TRBD2 (7 bases). The germline V gene has CDR1 SGDLS and CDR2 YYNGEE. Trimming removed 4 bases at V and 4 bases at J, with 21 bases between. The CDR3 has 17 amino acids. CDR3 protein: CASSPPRGAPLYNEQFF. The CDR3 coding sequence is TGTGCCAGCAGCCCTCCTCGGGGGGCCCCCCTTTACAATGAGCAGTTCTTC. Full variable domain (outside the CDR3, taken from reference TRBV9 and TRBJ2-1): DSGVTQTPKHLITATGQRVTLRCSPRSGDLSVYWYQQSLDQGLQFLIQYYNGEERAKGNILERFSAQQFPDLHSELNLSSLELGDSALYFCASSPPRGAPLYNEQFFGPGTRLTVL.

This clone was seen more than once but under ten times. This chain connects TRBV5-4 to TRBJ1-2; tentative D call: TRBD1 (5 bases). The CDR3 is 14 amino acids. The germline V gene encodes CDR1 SGHNT and CDR2 YYREEE (reference sequence). Trimming stripped 2 bases from V and 3 bases from J, with 11 bases between. This CDR3 is CASSFRGEHYGYTF. As DNA, the CDR3 is TGTGCCAGCAGCTTCCGAGGGGAGCACTATGGCTACACCTTC.

The table lists this clone with a few counts. V is TRBV6-6 and J is TRBJ1-1, with 8 bases fitting TRBD1. In germline, CDR1 is MNHNY, CDR2 SVGAGI (reference sequence). V shed 0 bases and J 0 bases; nucleotides not matched to a gene: 3. This CDR3 has 16 amino acids. CDR3 sequence reads: CASSYSGQGVNTEAFF. The CDR3 nucleotides read TGTGCCAGCAGTTACTCAGGACAGGGAGTGAACACTGAAGCTTTCTTT.

The chain joins TRBV18 to TRBJ1-5; tentative D call: TRBD1 (6 bases). This CDR3 is built from 13 residues. In germline, CDR1 is KGHSH, CDR2 LQKENI. Trimming took 2 bases from V and 6 from J, leaving 8 bases between them. As DNA, the CDR3 is TGTGCCAGCTCACCAGGAGGGGGTCAGCCCCAGCATTTT. It codes for CASSPGGGQPQHF.

This clone was detected only once. This chain links TRBV6-5 with TRBJ1-1; a weak D match, TRBD1 (6 bases). Germline V CDR1 and CDR2: MNHEY, SVGAGI. The CDR3 consists of 13 residues. Trimming stripped 1 base from V and 7 bases from J, with 10 bases between. The CDR3 bases are TGTGCCAGCAGTTACTTGGACAGAGTTGAAGCTTTCTTT. This gives the protein CASSYLDRVEAFF.